These 17 T cell receptor beta chains were all obtained from the same sample, sequenced in a study of cytomegalovirus exposure and HLA in healthy donors. PCR primers comprised 60 Vbeta and 13 Jbeta primers. Method: immunoSEQ multiplex PCR; TCRdb's copy keeps in-frame clones and lacks some. The repertoire holds roughly 230,000 clones, with nearly 95% as singletons. Specimen: PBMCs. These receptors originate from a girl aged 2 to 10 in good health and CMV-seronegative.

The chain uses TRBV29-1 and TRBJ2-5, with TRBD2 matching 14 bases. The better agreement between TRBJ2-7 and the DNA end casts doubt on the J call. The CDR3 covers 14 residues. Germline V CDR1 and CDR2: SQVTM, ANQGSEA. For the CDR3, the DNA is TGCAGCGTAGTGGGACTAGCGGGAGCTTACGAGCAGTACTTC. It translates to CSVVGLAGAYEQYF.

This chain connects TRBV6-1 to TRBJ2-1, with unresolved D. Germline CDR1 reads MNHNS; CDR2 reads SASEGT. The germline V and J ends were trimmed by 1 base and 9 bases, with 16 bases remaining between them. This CDR3 spans 15 amino acids. The CDR3, as DNA: TGTGCCAGCAGTGAAGACCTAGGTCTCATTAGTGAGCAGTTCTTC. The encoded protein is CASSEDLGLISEQFF.

This clone was detected a few times. This sequence joins TRBV2 and TRBJ2-2, with TRBD2 matching 12 bases. The V gene end was trimmed by 6 bases and the J gene end by 2 bases; junction bases not matched to a gene: 7. Germline assignment: CDR1 SNHLY and CDR2 FYNNEI. The CDR3 extends over 17 amino acids. CDR3 sequence: CASSETSGGPNTGELFF. The CDR3 DNA sequence: TGTGCCAGCAGCGAGACTAGCGGGGGACCCAACACCGGGGAGCTGTTTTTT. Variable domain in full (rest from reference TRBV2 and TRBJ2-2): EPEVTQTPSHQVTQMGQEVILRCVPISNHLYFYWYRQILGQKVEFLVSFYNNEISEKSEIFDDQFSVERPDGSNFTLKIRSTKLEDSAMYFCASSETSGGPNTGELFFGEGSRLTVL.

In the case of this clone: The CDR3 end shows no conserved phenylalanine or tryptophan, and so a read error is likely. The chain links TRBV7-9 to TRBJ2-7, with D tentatively TRBD1 (6 bases). The germline V gene encodes CDR1 SEHNR and CDR2 FQNEAQ (reference sequence). This CDR3 comprises 13 residues. V gave up 1 base and J gave up 5 bases, with 9 bases separating them. CDR3 loop: CASSLETGHEQYL. The DNA for the CDR3 is TGTGCCAGCAGCTTAGAAACAGGGCACGAGCAGTACCTC.

The chain employs TRBV7-9 and TRBJ2-5; D call uncertain. The CDR3 sequence is 18 residues long. Germline CDR1 reads SEHNR; CDR2 reads FQNEAQ (reference sequence). Trimming removed 1 base at V and 1 base at J, with 19 bases between. CDR3: CASSLESLRRQLQETQYF. The DNA for the CDR3 is TGTGCCAGCAGCTTAGAATCTTTAAGGCGGCAGCTCCAAGAGACCCAGTACTTC. The full variable domain, in which reference TRBV7-9 and TRBJ2-5 provide the parts outside the CDR3, is DTGVSQNPRHKITKRGQNVTFRCDPISEHNRLYWYRQTLGQGPEFLTYFQNEAQLEKSRLLSDRFSAERPKGSFSTLEIQRTEQGDSAMYLCASSLESLRRQLQETQYFGPGTRLLVL.

The chain carries TRBV6-5 and TRBJ2-7, with 8 nucleotides matching TRBD1. With V trimmed by 2 bases and J by 4 bases, 4 bases remained unmatched. The CDR3 covers 14 residues. Germline loops: CDR1 MNHEY, CDR2 SVGAGI. CDR3 amino acids: CASSYGQGRYEQYF. The CDR3 region has the DNA TGTGCCAGCAGTTACGGACAGGGACGATACGAGCAGTACTTC.

This clone appeared once. The V call is TRBV7-8, the J call TRBJ2-2; TRBD1 might be the D (6 bases). The CDR3 consists of 13 residues. Germline V CDR1 and CDR2: SGHVS, FQNEAQ. Trimming removed 5 bases at V and 8 bases at J, with 12 bases between. The CDR3 sequence is CASSPRGGGELFF. The CDR3 region has the DNA TGTGCCAGCAGCCCAAGAGGGGGAGGGGAGCTGTTTTTT.

The V and J genes are TRBV5-6 and TRBJ2-1; 7 bases align to TRBD2. This CDR3 spans 15 amino acids. The ends lost 2 bases at V and 3 bases at J; junction bases unmatched: 5. Germline assignment: CDR1 SGHDT and CDR2 YYEEEE. The CDR3 region has the DNA TGTGCCAGCAGCTTTGGGGGAGGGCGCTACAATGAGCAGTTCTTC. Protein: CASSFGGGRYNEQFF.

V and J are TRBV5-8 and TRBJ1-2; 10 bases are a match to TRBD1. Trimming at V came to 4 bases and at J to 5 bases, leaving 8 bases not matched to a gene. The CDR3 consists of 15 residues. CDR1 is SGHTS, CDR2 YDEGEE, per germline. Here the CDR3 DNA reads TGTGCCAGCAGCGATCTGGACAGGGGGGAATATGGCTACACCTTC. It encodes CASSDLDRGEYGYTF.

The rearrangement links TRBV12-5 to TRBJ2-1; 12 bases are a match to TRBD2. From germline, CDR1 is LGHNT and CDR2 FRNRAP. The CDR3 is 16 amino acids. The V segment lost 2 bases and the J segment 8 bases; nucleotides outside the gene matches: 7. As DNA, the CDR3 is TGTGCTAGTGGTTTGAGACTAGCGGGAGCGTACGATGAGCAGTTCTTC. Translation: CASGLRLAGAYDEQFF.

The chain employs TRBV27 and TRBJ1-1, with a possible D match to TRBD1 (5 bases). The V end lost 3 bases, the J end lost 3 bases, and 11 bases lay between the germline ends. The CDR3 is 14 amino acids. Per the germline V gene, CDR1 is MNHEY and CDR2 is SMNVEV (reference sequence). The CDR3 here is CASSLEGLHTEAFF. Written as DNA, the CDR3 is TGTGCCAGCAGTTTGGAGGGGCTCCACACTGAAGCTTTCTTT.

About this clone itself: One end of the junction does not line up with germline, which may come from a read error. The CDR3 here is CASIHTGTDTQYF. The CDR3, as DNA: TGTGCCAGCATTCATACAGGCACGGATACGCAGTATTTT. This chain links TRBV2 with TRBJ2-3; a weak D match, TRBD1 (5 bases). Germline V CDR1 and CDR2: SNHLY, FYNNEI. The CDR3 runs to 13 residues.

This clone appeared a single time. The V and J genes are TRBV4-1 and TRBJ2-7; TRBD2 matches at 11 bases. V was clipped by 4 bases and J by 4 bases; unmatched bases: 6. The CDR3 totals 15 residues. CDR1 is MGHRA, CDR2 YSYEKL, per germline. This CDR3 is CASSLGLAETYEQYF. The CDR3 nucleotides are TGCGCCAGCAGCCTGGGACTAGCGGAGACATACGAGCAGTACTTC.

This rearrangement joins TRBV10-2 to TRBJ1-2; D is uncertain. The CDR3 sequence is 12 residues long. The V end lost 3 bases, the J end lost 2 bases, and 4 bases lay between the germline ends. The germline gives CDR1 WSHSY, CDR2 SAAADI. The CDR3 here is CASSEANYGYTF. The CDR3 nucleotides read TGCGCCAGCAGTGAAGCCAACTATGGCTACACCTTC.

The chain recombines TRBV4-1 with TRBJ2-2; maybe TRBD1 (6 bases). V lost 0 bases and J 4 bases, leaving 6 bases between the germline ends. Germline values: CDR1 MGHRA, CDR2 YSYEKL. There are 14 residues in the CDR3. The CDR3: CASSQEDSTGELFF. The CDR3 nucleotides are TGCGCCAGCAGCCAAGAGGACAGCACCGGGGAGCTGTTTTTT.

The CDR3 sequence is CASRFGTSGGNEQFF. DNA for the CDR3: TGTGCCAGCAGATTCGGGACTAGCGGAGGGAATGAGCAGTTCTTC. The V call is TRBV27, the J call TRBJ2-1; 11 bases align to TRBD2. This CDR3 is built from 15 residues. V lost 6 bases, J lost 7 bases, and 8 bases stayed unmatched. In germline, CDR1 is MNHEY, CDR2 SMNVEV (reference sequence).

This chain connects TRBV6-1 to TRBJ2-3, with D unresolved. The V gene's germline CDR1 is MNHNS and CDR2 SASEGT. V shed 1 base and J shed 8 bases, with 10 bases lying between them. This CDR3 contains 13 residues. This CDR3 is CASSEEYRFTQYF. In DNA form, the CDR3 reads TGTGCCAGCAGTGAAGAGTACAGATTTACGCAGTATTTT.